This T cell receptor beta chain was captured by sequencing in a study of OX40 agonist ivuxolimab in advanced cancers. For the wider study: The costimulatory receptor OX40 (CD134) was targeted by ivuxolimab, a fully human IgG2 agonistic monoclonal antibody. Intravenous ivuxolimab was administered to patients every 2 weeks at six dose levels: 0.01, 0.1, 0.3, 1.5, 3 and 10 mg/kg. Among the roughly 52 dose-escalation patients, 19 had hepatocellular carcinoma, approximately 15 melanoma, 9 renal cell carcinoma and 9 head and neck cancer. In the dose-escalation cohort, 75% to 90% of patients were male, and the mean age was roughly 56 years with a range of roughly 20 to 85. Patients were allowed to have had prior anti-PD-1, anti-PD-L1 or anti-CTLA-4 therapy, and approximately 37% of the dose-escalation patients had been treated with checkpoint inhibitors. Partial responses were achieved by three dose-escalation patients, of whom one had hepatocellular carcinoma and two had cutaneous melanoma. Peripheral TCRbeta sequencing aimed to test whether ivuxolimab altered TCR sequence diversity and caused clonal T-cell expansion. The paper reports the monotherapy dose-escalation portion (N ≈ 52 patients) of the phase I ivuxolimab trial.

Trimming removed 5 bases from V and 6 bases from J; the gene matches leave 9 bases unexplained. Including cysteine and phenylalanine, the CDR3 has 15 amino acids. Of all the DNA, just the CDR3 is kept, 45 bases in frame from base 1. CDR1 SEHNR and CDR2 FQNEAQ were looked up in the germline V gene (reference sequence). For sequencing of the TCRbeta CDR3 region, genomic DNA was extracted from the sorted cells. The immunoSEQ Assay was used to sequence the TCRbeta CDR3 regions. TCRdb obtained this table from immuneACCESS and retained in-frame rearrangements with V and J assigned. These tables miss some clones; where compared with another copy, unresolved V genes account for less than half of the shortfall, and the remainder is unexplained. The table for this sample lists 65,000 to 85,000 clones; about 87% of them were counted only once. The ten largest clones take up 2% to 3% of the sample. General study outcomes and caveats: After ivuxolimab, CD8+ T cells had more expanded clones than CD4+ T cells on average. Low levels of normalized T-cell clonal expansion were also shown by some nonresponding patients. Partial responders in the 0.1-3.0 mg/kg groups had among the lowest normalized peripheral clonal expansion, especially among CD8+ T cells. Antigen specificity was not determined for the clonally expanded peripheral T cells. At doses from 0.1 to 3.0 mg/kg, clonal expansion was seen in both CD4+ and CD8+ blood T cells between baseline and week 6.

The trial excluded patients who had a history of autoimmune disease or who were on systemic immunosuppression. Peripheral blood for TCR sequencing was drawn from every dose cohort at baseline, at cycle 4 day 1 and at cycle 7 day 1. The samples were taken from a phase I, first-in-human, multicenter, open-label dose-escalation trial of ivuxolimab. Adults with locally advanced or metastatic melanoma, renal cell, hepatocellular, or head and neck squamous cell carcinoma were enrolled in the trial. Before TCR sequencing, CD4+ T cells and CD8+ T cells were sorted from peripheral blood as separate populations. Remarks on this clone: The target of this receptor is not known. It has no much larger one-base neighbor in the sample; base qualities were not kept.

The sequence was obtained from an adult with an advanced solid tumor such as melanoma, head and neck, liver or kidney cancer. Sequencing was performed on CD4+ or CD8+ T cells sorted from blood, taken in a trial of the OX40 agonist ivuxolimab. The sequence is built from TRBV7-9 and TRBJ2-3; TRBD1 lines up with 9 middle nucleotides. CDR3 loop: CASSQVGQGSDTQYF. The DNA sequence is as follows: TGTGCCAGCAGCCAGGTTGGACAGGGGTCCGATACGCAGTATTTT.